The 29 T cell receptor beta chains below come from one sample, sequenced in a study of Graves' ophthalmopathy and Graves' hyperthyroidism. TCR beta CDR3 regions were amplified from RNA transcripts. Second-round multiplex PCR came after a first-round RT-PCR that employed HTBI primers. TCRdb redid the calling of the multiplex PCR reads with MiXCR, one entry per CDR3 protein. This sample has 300,000 to 400,000 distinct CDR3 sequences, with approximately 18% found just once. Sequenced sample: peripheral blood. Receptors were obtained from an adult woman with stable Graves' hyperthyroidism.

This clonotype was recorded many times. The chain is built from TRBV12-3 or TRBV12-4 and TRBJ2-7, with 9 nucleotides matching TRBD1. J was trimmed by 6 bases and V by 7 bases; bases with no gene match: 13. The CDR3 consists of 15 residues. CDR3 sequence reads: CASIQSGQGFSEQYF. In DNA form, the CDR3 reads TGTGCCAGCATTCAGTCGGGACAGGGCTTTTCCGAGCAGTACTTC.

The chain combines TRBV20-1 with TRBJ2-7; 7 positions match TRBD1. V dropped 7 bases and J dropped 3; count of bases not matched to a gene: 6. The germline V gene encodes CDR1 DFQATT and CDR2 SNEGSKA (reference sequence). The CDR3 runs to 12 residues. CDR3 amino acids: CSVTDRYYEQYF. The CDR3 coding sequence is TGCAGTGTTACGGACAGGTACTACGAGCAGTACTTC.

Many counts were recorded for this clonotype. V gene TRBV7-2 combines with J gene TRBJ2-5; 13 positions match TRBD2. The length of the CDR3 is 18 residues. Germline lookup yields CDR1 SGHTA and CDR2 FQGNSA. V was pared by 5 bases and J by 4 bases, with 13 bases of the junction left unmatched. The CDR3 here is CASSRTSGSFGGPETQYF. For the CDR3, the DNA is TGTGCCAGCAGCCGGACTAGCGGGAGTTTCGGGGGCCCAGAGACCCAGTACTTC. Variable domain in full (rest from reference TRBV7-2 and TRBJ2-5): GAGVSQSPSNKVTEKGKDVELRCDPISGHTALYWYRQSLGQGLEFLIYFQGNSAPDKSGLPSDRFSAERTGGSVSTLTIQRTQQEDSAVYLCASSRTSGSFGGPETQYFGPGTRLLVL.

This clonotype was counted at least ten times. The rearrangement uses TRBV6-1 and TRBJ1-5; TRBD1 aligns across 11 bases. With V trimmed by 4 bases and J by 7 bases, 3 bases remained unmatched. The CDR3 totals 14 residues. The germline gives CDR1 MNHNS, CDR2 SASEGT. DNA of the CDR3: TGTGCCAGCAGTGTGGACAGGGGGCACCAGCCCCAGCATTTT. It translates to CASSVDRGHQPQHF.

This clonotype was detected ten times or more. This chain connects TRBV20-1 to TRBJ2-7; D might be TRBD1 (6 bases). Per germline, CDR1 DFQATT and CDR2 SNEGSKA (reference sequence). The ends were cut back, 5 bases at V and 4 bases at J, with 15 bases in the middle. CDR3 length: 13 amino acids. DNA of the CDR3: TGCAGTGCTCCCTTGGACAGTTATTACGAGCAGTACTTC. It is translated as CSAPLDSYYEQYF.

This clonotype was recorded many times. The chain joins TRBV6-2 or TRBV6-3 to TRBJ2-7; D unclear. The germline V gene has CDR1 MNHEY and CDR2 SVGEGT. CDR3 length: 14 amino acids. Trimming pared 5 bases from V and 0 bases from J, leaving 11 bases between. This CDR3 reads CASSDFLTSYEQYF. The CDR3 DNA reads as TGTGCCAGCAGTGACTTTTTGACCTCCTACGAGCAGTACTTC.

This clonotype was recorded many times. The chain recombines TRBV28 with TRBJ2-4; D is tentatively TRBD1 or TRBD2 (5 bases each). Germline V CDR1 and CDR2: MDHEN, SYDVKM. CDR3 length equals 17 residues. Trimming pared 8 bases from V and 1 base from J, leaving 21 bases between. CDR3 sequence: CASSSPAPREAKNIQYF. CDR3 nucleotides: TGTGCCAGCTCCTCCCCCGCCCCCAGGGAGGCCAAAAACATTCAGTACTTC.

This sequence joins TRBV4-1 and TRBJ2-1; 9 bases are shared with TRBD2. There are 18 residues in the CDR3. Germline V gene data show CDR1 as MGHRA and CDR2 as YSYEKL. V lost 4 bases and J lost 0; bases outside the gene matches: 10. The chain's CDR3 is CASSLTSGYSPSYNEQFF. In nucleotides, the CDR3 is TGCGCCAGCAGCCTCACTAGCGGGTATTCCCCCTCCTACAATGAGCAGTTCTTC.

The rearrangement links TRBV11-2 to TRBJ2-5; 7 positions agree with TRBD1. With V trimmed by 3 bases and J by 2 bases, 3 bases remained unmatched. The CDR3 runs to 14 residues. Germline CDR1 reads SGHAT; CDR2 reads FQNNGV. The CDR3 here is CASSFLQGQETQYF. The DNA for the CDR3 is TGTGCCAGCAGCTTCCTACAGGGGCAAGAGACCCAGTACTTC.

This clonotype came up a few times. Germline is not matched at one junction end, which may reflect a read error. The rearrangement joins TRBV5-1 to TRBJ2-4, with D tentatively TRBD1 (6 bases). This CDR3 spans 13 amino acids. Germline CDR1 and CDR2: SGHRS and YFSETQ. CDR3 nucleotide sequence: TGCGCCAGCAGCACAGGACAGCAAAACATTAAGTACTTC. Translated: CASSTGQQNIKYF.

The chain is built from TRBV29-1 and TRBJ2-4; D gene uncertain. CDR3 length: 12 residues. Between the trimmed V and J ends, which lost 1 base and 6 bases, there was a span of 7 bases. Germline CDR1 is SQVTM and CDR2 is ANQGSEA. As DNA, the CDR3 is TGCAGCGTTGAAGGGTACGGAAACATTCAGTACTTC. Protein sequence: CSVEGYGNIQYF. The full variable domain, rest sourced from reference TRBV29-1 and TRBJ2-4, is SAVISQKPSRDICQRGTSLTIQCQVDSQVTMMFWYRQQPGQSLTLIATANQGSEATYESGFVIDKFPISRPNLTFSTLTVSNMSPEDSSIYLCSVEGYGNIQYFGAGTRLSVL.

There are many counts of this clonotype. The chain links TRBV7-3 to TRBJ2-2; unclear D gene. This CDR3 is 13 amino acids long. Germline V CDR1 and CDR2: SGHTA, FQGTGA. V was cut by 5 bases and J by 7 bases, with 11 bases left in between. The CDR3 loop is CASSRRRDGELFF. The CDR3 DNA follows: TGTGCCAGCAGCCGCAGACGCGACGGGGAGCTGTTTTTT.

This clonotype was counted at least ten times. This chain uses TRBV13 with TRBJ1-1; perhaps TRBD1 as D (5 bases). The length of the CDR3 is 14 residues. CDR1 and CDR2 from the germline V gene are PRHDT and FYEKMQ (reference sequence). Trimming shortened V by 7 bases and J by 4 bases, and 16 bases separated the two germline ends. The CDR3 DNA reads TGTGCCAGCACCGACCTTCAGGGTGGCACTGAAGCTTTCTTT. It codes for CASTDLQGGTEAFF.

This clonotype was counted between two and nine times. V is TRBV9 and J is TRBJ2-7; tentatively, D is TRBD1 or TRBD2 (5 bases each). Trimming left V 3 bases short and J 5 bases short, with 18 bases between. Germline V gene sequence: CDR1 SGDLS, CDR2 YYNGEE. CDR3 length: 15 residues. The CDR3 region is CASSAAGTANHEQYF. CDR3 sequence (DNA): TGTGCCAGCAGCGCCGCCGGGACGGCCAACCACGAGCAGTACTTC.

Many counts were recorded for this clonotype. V is TRBV28 and J is TRBJ2-5, with D perhaps assigned TRBD1 or TRBD2 (5 bases each). CDR3 size: 16 residues. Germline V gives CDR1 MDHEN, CDR2 SYDVKM. Trimming stripped 4 bases from V and 2 bases from J, with 17 bases between. The CDR3 reads CASSSRRGTEQETQYF. Here the CDR3 DNA reads TGTGCCAGCAGTTCCCGGAGAGGGACGGAGCAAGAGACCCAGTACTTC.

This clonotype was counted ten times or more. This chain connects TRBV7-2 to TRBJ2-7; 12 nucleotides match TRBD2. V was clipped by 5 bases and J by 4 bases; unmatched bases: 15. This CDR3 contains 18 residues. The germline V gene has CDR1 SGHTA and CDR2 FQGNSA. CDR3 sequence (DNA): TGTGCCAGCAGCAACATCGGACTAGCGGGACCTCATGGATACGAGCAGTACTTC. It translates to CASSNIGLAGPHGYEQYF.

This clonotype occurred many times. This rearrangement joins TRBV7-9 to TRBJ2-5, with 14 bases identical to TRBD2. The CDR3 sequence is 17 residues long. Germline V CDR1 and CDR2: SEHNR, FQNEAQ (reference sequence). V dropped 5 bases and J dropped 4; count of bases not matched to a gene: 9. The CDR3 loop reads CASSIRTGTSGRETQYF. The CDR3 nucleotides are TGTGCCAGCAGCATCCGGACCGGGACTAGCGGGAGAGAGACCCAGTACTTC.

V and J are TRBV6-1 and TRBJ2-2, with D hard to call. CDR1 and CDR2 (germline): MNHNS, SASEGT. There are 15 residues in the CDR3. V was trimmed by 6 bases and J by 0 bases, leaving 11 bases between them. CDR3 bases: TGTGCCAGCAGAAGGTTACAAACGAACACCGGGGAGCTGTTTTTT. Protein: CASRRLQTNTGELFF.

Points on this clonotype: One end of the junction fails to match germline, which may point to a read error. The chain employs TRBV6-5 and TRBJ2-5; 8 nucleotides align to TRBD2. Germline CDR1 is MNHEY and CDR2 is SVGAGI. The length of the CDR3 is 11 residues. The CDR3, as DNA: TGTGCCAGCAGTTACAGCGGGACTAGATTCTTC. It yields the protein CASSYSGTRFF.

Turning to this clonotype: A much bigger clone sits one base away, suggesting this may be a read error. V is TRBV25-1 and J is TRBJ1-1; D remains ambiguous. This CDR3 contains 15 residues. V was clipped by 2 bases and J by 4 bases, with 14 bases between them. Germline V gene data show CDR1 as MGHDK and CDR2 as SYGVNS. CDR3 residues: CASSEHAGYFTEAFF. The CDR3 nucleotides are TGTGCCAGCAGTGAACATGCGGGGTATTTCACTGAAGCTTTCTTT.

J is TRBJ1-1 and V is TRBV19; maybe TRBD1 (5 bases). The V gene lost 7 bases and the J gene lost 2 bases, with 17 bases spanning the gap. Germline V gene data show CDR1 as LNHDA and CDR2 as SQIVND (reference sequence). The CDR3 loop spans 15 amino acids. This CDR3 is CASTNLGGDNTEAFF. CDR3 nucleotide sequence: TGTGCCAGTACCAACCTGGGAGGGGACAACACTGAAGCTTTCTTT.

In this sample, this clonotype turned up a few times. A much larger clone differs from this one at a single base, so this may be a read error. The gene calls are TRBV12-3 or TRBV12-4 and TRBJ1-1; D possibly corresponds to TRBD1 (6 bases). This CDR3 is built from 14 residues. The CDR3 loop reads CASSLARGRAEACF. The CDR3 DNA reads TGTGCCAGCAGCCTAGCCAGGGGCCGAGCTGAAGCTTGCTTT.

CDR3 sequence reads: CASSEDSLTGELFF. In nucleotides, the CDR3 is TGCGCCAGCAGTGAGGACAGCCTGACCGGGGAGCTGTTTTTT. This chain connects TRBV10-1 to TRBJ2-2; D might be TRBD1 (5 bases). Trimming took 2 bases from V and 5 from J, leaving 9 bases between them. The CDR3 has 14 residues. Per the germline V gene, CDR1 is WNHNN and CDR2 is SYGVQD (reference sequence).

The chain carries TRBV19 and TRBJ2-7; possibly TRBD2 for D (5 bases). The V gene lost 3 bases and the J gene lost 3 bases, with 15 bases spanning the gap. Germline CDR1 LNHDA, CDR2 SQIVND (reference sequence). The CDR3 spans 15 residues. The CDR3 region has the DNA TGTGCCAGTAGTATCCTCCGATCTGGGAGCTACGAGCAGTACTTC. Its translation is CASSILRSGSYEQYF. The full variable domain, its missing parts supplied by reference TRBV19 and TRBJ2-7, is DGGITQSPKYLFRKEGQNVTLSCEQNLNHDAMYWYRQDPGQGLRLIYYSQIVNDFQKGDIAEGYSVSREKKESFPLTVTSAQKNPTAFYLCASSILRSGSYEQYFGPGTRLTVT.

The chain is built from TRBV3-1 and TRBJ2-4; TRBD2 matches at 11 bases. CDR1 is LGHDT, CDR2 YNNKEL, per germline (reference sequence). V trimming: 2 bases; J trimming: 0 bases; junction bases outside the gene matches: 3. The CDR3 is made up of 17 amino acids. CDR3 in amino acids: CASSQSTSGIAKNIQYF. DNA of the CDR3: TGTGCCAGCAGCCAATCGACTAGCGGGATAGCCAAAAACATTCAGTACTTC.

This clonotype was detected many times. The chain links TRBV12-3 or TRBV12-4 to TRBJ1-2, with a tentative D call TRBD1 (6 bases). CDR3 size: 13 residues. Trimming removed 6 bases at V and 7 bases at J, with 15 bases between. CDR3 nucleotide sequence: TGTGCCAGCAGCCTAGGTGGGGGCTCTGGCTACACCTTC. Translating gives CASSLGGGSGYTF.

There are a few counts of this clonotype. This sequence joins TRBV29-1 and TRBJ2-3, with 13 bases identical to TRBD2. Germline V lookup: CDR1 SQVTM, CDR2 ANQGSEA. V gave up 1 base and J gave up 5 bases; unmatched junction bases: 6. The CDR3 is 16 amino acids. CDR3 sequence (DNA): TGCAGCGTTGAAGGACTAGCGGGAGGTCGAAGAGATACGCAGTATTTT. It is translated as CSVEGLAGGRRDTQYF.

This clonotype was counted ten times or more. CDR3 DNA: TGTGCCACCAGCACCCCTCTCGGGACCGGCCCAGATACGCAGTATTTT. Residues: CATSTPLGTGPDTQYF. The chain couples TRBV15 to TRBJ2-3; either TRBD1 or TRBD2 may fit D (5 bases each). Germline-derived CDR1 and CDR2 are LNHNV and YYDKDF (reference sequence). The germline V and J ends were trimmed by 4 bases and 4 bases, with 18 bases remaining between them. This CDR3 is built from 16 residues.

The chain uses TRBV6-5 and TRBJ1-3; D uncertain. The germline V and J ends were trimmed by 7 bases and 2 bases, with 12 bases remaining between them. CDR1 and CDR2 from the germline V gene are MNHEY and SVGAGI. The CDR3 is 14 amino acids. The CDR3 sequence: CASTYSDAGNTIYF. The CDR3 DNA reads as TGTGCCAGCACCTACTCGGACGCTGGAAACACCATATATTTT.